This T cell receptor (beta chain) was sequenced during a study of OX40 agonist ivuxolimab in advanced cancers. Study-wide context: Allowance was made for prior anti-PD-1, anti-PD-L1 or anti-CTLA-4 therapy, and around 41% had some.

Here immunoSEQ multiplex PCR was the method, and the copy in TCRdb shows in-frame clones only, minus some. The sample consists of over a thousand clones, roughly three quarters of them appearing once. The V gene end was trimmed by 5 bases and the J gene end by 5 bases; junction bases not matched to a gene: 9. Germline loops: CDR1 SGHNT, CDR2 YENEEA. This CDR3 is built from 15 residues. Worth noting for this clone: Its antigen is as yet unknown.

General observations from the study: Clones of CD4+ and CD8+ blood T cells grew by week 6 at doses of 0.1 to 3.0 mg/kg.

The V gene is TRBV11-3, the J gene TRBJ1-5; TRBD1 matches at 7 bases. Sample acquisition took place in a trial of the OX40 agonist ivuxolimab. The source of this sequence is an adult with an advanced solid tumor such as melanoma, head and neck, liver or kidney cancer. CDR3 sequence reads: CASSGTTGRHQPQHF. For the CDR3, the DNA is TGTGCCAGCAGCGGAACGACAGGGCGACATCAGCCCCAGCATTTT.